These 15 T cell receptor beta chains originate from one sample sequenced in a study of T cell changes during pregnancy in multiple sclerosis. Only in-frame clones appear in the TCRdb table, and some are missing; sequencing was by immunoSEQ multiplex PCR. Of some 59,000 clones in the sample, approximately 91% were seen once. This specimen consisted of peripheral blood, obtained in the second trimester of pregnancy. These receptor sequences come from a female donor with multiple sclerosis, enrolled in a pregnancy study.

The V gene is TRBV30, the J gene TRBJ2-1, with 8 bases aligning to TRBD2. J gave up 6 bases and V 0 bases, and 4 bases lay outside the gene matches. The V gene's germline CDR1 is GTSNPN and CDR2 SVGIG (reference sequence). The CDR3 has 14 amino acids. CDR3 bases: TGTGCCTGGAGTGTACTAGCGGTGAGCAATGAGCAGTTCTTC. Protein: CAWSVLAVSNEQFF.

The V gene is TRBV5-1, the J gene TRBJ2-7; tentatively, D is TRBD2 (6 bases). The CDR3 runs to 14 residues. The V gene lost 0 bases and the J gene lost 4 bases, with 11 bases spanning the gap. Per germline, CDR1 SGHRS and CDR2 YFSETQ. The DNA for the CDR3 is TGCGCCAGCAGCTTGGGGGACGGGGGATACGAGCAGTACTTC. Translated: CASSLGDGGYEQYF. The variable domain in full, completed from reference TRBV5-1 and TRBJ2-7, reads KAGVTQTPRYLIKTRGQQVTLSCSPISGHRSVSWYQQTPGQGLQFLFEYFSETQRNKGNFPGRFSGRQFSNSRSEMNVSTLELGDSALYLCASSLGDGGYEQYFGPGTRLTVT.

The J gene is TRBJ1-1, the V gene TRBV4-1; 8 nucleotides match TRBD1. CDR1 is MGHRA and CDR2 is YSYEKL in the germline V gene. V lost 0 bases, J lost 11 bases, and 5 bases stayed unmatched. The CDR3 contains 13 residues. CDR3 loop: CASSQDQGALAFF. The CDR3 region has the DNA TGCGCCAGCAGCCAAGATCAGGGGGCGTTGGCTTTCTTT.

This clone has only one observation. The chain employs TRBV11-3 and TRBJ2-5; TRBD1 is a possible D gene (6 bases). CDR3 length: 14 amino acids. In germline, CDR1 is SGHNT, CDR2 YENEEA. The V end was cut by 5 bases, the J end by 5 bases, with 15 bases between. The CDR3 bases are TGTGCCAGCAGCGCCAACAGGGATTCGGAGACCCAGTACTTC. This sequence encodes CASSANRDSETQYF.

The rearrangement links TRBV19 to TRBJ2-5; D gene ambiguous. The CDR3 is 12 residues long. Trimming took 3 bases from V and 5 from J, leaving 7 bases between them. CDR1 LNHDA and CDR2 SQIVND come from the germline V gene (reference sequence). The CDR3 sequence: CASSIPSETQYF. CDR3 DNA sequence: TGTGCCAGTAGTATCCCGTCGGAGACCCAGTACTTC.

This chain connects TRBV9 to TRBJ2-5; D might be TRBD2 (7 bases). Germline values: CDR1 SGDLS, CDR2 YYNGEE. V was clipped by 9 bases and J by 9 bases, with 39 bases between them. CDR3 length: 19 amino acids. The CDR3 protein is CATVRGGRYVYPHAVAQYF. For the CDR3, the DNA is TGTGCCACCGTGAGGGGGGGTCGATACGTTTACCCTCATGCAGTGGCCCAGTACTTC.

This chain connects TRBV11-3 to TRBJ2-3; 10 bases are shared with TRBD2. V shed 2 bases and J 4 bases; nucleotides not matched to a gene: 9. This CDR3 has 17 amino acids. Germline-derived CDR1 and CDR2 are SGHNT and YENEEA. As DNA, the CDR3 is TGTGCCAGCAGCTTACGGAGCGGGGGGGGCGGGCCAGATACGCAGTATTTT. Translated, it gives CASSLRSGGGGPDTQYF.

This chain links TRBV7-3 with TRBJ1-2, with D possibly TRBD1 on 5 matching bases. Trimming left V 2 bases short and J 2 bases short, with 18 bases between. CDR1 is SGHTA, CDR2 FQGTGA, per germline. There are 17 residues in the CDR3. CDR3 loop: CASSLGTGRAGNYGYTF. CDR3 coding DNA: TGTGCCAGCAGCTTAGGAACAGGAAGGGCCGGGAACTATGGCTACACCTTC.

The rearrangement joins TRBV2 to TRBJ1-4; D not resolved. V gave up 6 bases and J gave up 4 bases, with 12 bases separating them. Germline CDR1 is SNHLY and CDR2 is FYNNEI. The CDR3 contains 14 residues. This chain's CDR3 is CASRDYGYNEKLFF. For the CDR3, the DNA is TGTGCCAGCAGAGACTACGGCTATAATGAAAAACTGTTTTTT.

V and J are TRBV25-1 and TRBJ2-1, with D tentatively TRBD2 (5 bases). Germline CDR1 and CDR2: MGHDK and SYGVNS. V shed 3 bases and J shed 16 bases, with 16 bases lying between them. The CDR3 is made up of 12 amino acids. The CDR3 is CASSDMEEPPFF. CDR3 DNA sequence: TGTGCCAGCAGTGATATGGAGGAGCCGCCCTTCTTC.

The chain uses TRBV11-3 and TRBJ2-7, with 12 bases fitting TRBD1. CDR3 length: 16 amino acids. Trimming took 1 base from V and 6 from J; bases not matched to a gene: 7. Germline V gene data show CDR1 as SGHNT and CDR2 as YENEEA. CDR3 in DNA: TGTGCCAGCAGCTTAGGTTCCGGGACAGGGGGCTCCGAGCAGTACTTC. Its protein product is CASSLGSGTGGSEQYF.

The chain couples TRBV7-2 to TRBJ1-2; D unresolved. The V end was cut by 5 bases, the J end by 6 bases, with 25 bases between. This CDR3 has 17 residues. Germline V gene data show CDR1 as SGHTA and CDR2 as FQGNSA. CDR3 in amino acids: CASSRPGNLAVIDGYTF. For the CDR3, the DNA is TGTGCCAGCAGCCGCCCGGGTAATCTTGCGGTAATCGATGGCTACACCTTC.

This chain joins TRBV5-4 and TRBJ2-5; 14 bases fit TRBD2. Germline V gives CDR1 SGHNT, CDR2 YYREEE (reference sequence). The V and J ends lost 4 bases and 5 bases, in that order; junction bases with no gene match: 4. This CDR3 has 15 residues. In DNA form, the CDR3 reads TGTGCCAGCAGCACCGGACTAGCGGGGGGCGAGACCCAGTACTTC. Protein: CASSTGLAGGETQYF.

This chain's CDR3 is CASSSRQYTEAFF. The DNA for the CDR3 is TGTGCCAGCAGCAGCCGACAGTACACTGAAGCTTTCTTT. The gene calls are TRBV7-8 and TRBJ1-1, with TRBD1 as a possible D gene (5 bases). The CDR3 totals 13 residues. Looked up from germline, CDR1 is SGHVS and CDR2 is FQNEAQ. Deletions cut 5 bases from V and 3 bases from J, with 10 bases between.

This clone was seen a few times. V usage is TRBV4-1 and J usage is TRBJ2-7; D ambiguous. The germline V and J ends were trimmed by 2 bases and 0 bases, with 8 bases remaining between them. The CDR3 has 14 amino acids. Germline V gene sequence: CDR1 MGHRA, CDR2 YSYEKL. The CDR3 DNA sequence: TGCGCCAGCAGCCAACCCTCTATCTCCTACGAGCAGTACTTC. The encoded protein is CASSQPSISYEQYF.